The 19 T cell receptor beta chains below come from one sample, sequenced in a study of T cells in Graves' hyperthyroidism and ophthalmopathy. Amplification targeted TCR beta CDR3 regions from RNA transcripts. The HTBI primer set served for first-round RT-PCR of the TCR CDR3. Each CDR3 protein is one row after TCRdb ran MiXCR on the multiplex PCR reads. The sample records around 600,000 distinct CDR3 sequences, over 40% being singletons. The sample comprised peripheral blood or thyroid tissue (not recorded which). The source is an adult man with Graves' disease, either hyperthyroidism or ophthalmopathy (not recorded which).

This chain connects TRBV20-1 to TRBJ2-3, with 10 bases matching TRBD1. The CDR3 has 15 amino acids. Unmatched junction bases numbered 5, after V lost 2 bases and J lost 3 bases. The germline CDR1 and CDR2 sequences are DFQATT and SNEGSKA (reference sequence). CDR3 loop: CSARRTGGRTDTQYF. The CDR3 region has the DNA TGCAGTGCTAGACGGACAGGGGGGAGGACAGATACGCAGTATTTT.

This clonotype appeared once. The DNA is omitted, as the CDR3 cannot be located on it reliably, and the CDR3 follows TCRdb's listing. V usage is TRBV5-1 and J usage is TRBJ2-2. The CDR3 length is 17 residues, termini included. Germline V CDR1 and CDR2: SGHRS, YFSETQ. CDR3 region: CASSLDLHEQYFGELFF.

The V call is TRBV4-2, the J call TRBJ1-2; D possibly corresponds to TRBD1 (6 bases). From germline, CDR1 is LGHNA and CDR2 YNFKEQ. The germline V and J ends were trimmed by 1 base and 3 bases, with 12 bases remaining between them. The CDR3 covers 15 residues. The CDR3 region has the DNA TGTGCCAGCAGCCAAGGCCCCGGGGGCGACTATGGCTACACCTTC. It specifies CASSQGPGGDYGYTF.

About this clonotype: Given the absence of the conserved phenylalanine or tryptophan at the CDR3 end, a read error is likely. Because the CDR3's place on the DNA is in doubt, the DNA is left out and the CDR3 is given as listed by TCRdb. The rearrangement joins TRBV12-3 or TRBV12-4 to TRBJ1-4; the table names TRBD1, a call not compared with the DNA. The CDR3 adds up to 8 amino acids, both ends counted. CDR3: CASSLWGV.

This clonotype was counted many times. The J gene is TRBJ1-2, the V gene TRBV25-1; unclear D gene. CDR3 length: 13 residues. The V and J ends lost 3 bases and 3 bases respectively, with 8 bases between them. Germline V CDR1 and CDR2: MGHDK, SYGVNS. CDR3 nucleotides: TGTGCCAGCAGTGACCCCCGGCACTATGGCTACACCTTC. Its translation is CASSDPRHYGYTF.

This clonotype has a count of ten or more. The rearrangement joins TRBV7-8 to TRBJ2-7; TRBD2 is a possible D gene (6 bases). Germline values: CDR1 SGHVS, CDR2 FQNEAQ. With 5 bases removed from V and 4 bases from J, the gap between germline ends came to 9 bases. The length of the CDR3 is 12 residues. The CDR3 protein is CASSGRTYEQYF. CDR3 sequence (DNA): TGTGCCAGCAGCGGGAGGACGTACGAGCAGTACTTC. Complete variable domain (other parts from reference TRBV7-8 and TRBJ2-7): GAGVSQSPRYKVAKRGQDVALRCDPISGHVSLFWYQQALGQGPEFLTYFQNEAQLDKSGLPSDRFFAERPEGSVSTLKIQRTQQEDSAVYLCASSGRTYEQYFGPGTRLTVT.

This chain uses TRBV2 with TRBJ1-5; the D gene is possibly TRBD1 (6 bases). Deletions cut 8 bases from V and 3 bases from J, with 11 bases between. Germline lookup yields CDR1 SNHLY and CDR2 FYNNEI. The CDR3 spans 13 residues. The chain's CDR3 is CASLDRFNQPQHF. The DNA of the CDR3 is TGTGCCAGCCTCGACAGGTTCAATCAGCCCCAGCATTTT.

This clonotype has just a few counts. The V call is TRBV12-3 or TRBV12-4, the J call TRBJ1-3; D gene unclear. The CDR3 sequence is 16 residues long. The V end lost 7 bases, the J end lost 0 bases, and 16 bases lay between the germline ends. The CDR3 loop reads CASTDDLLLSGNTIYF. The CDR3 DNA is TGTGCCAGCACCGATGATCTACTGCTCTCTGGAAACACCATATATTTT.

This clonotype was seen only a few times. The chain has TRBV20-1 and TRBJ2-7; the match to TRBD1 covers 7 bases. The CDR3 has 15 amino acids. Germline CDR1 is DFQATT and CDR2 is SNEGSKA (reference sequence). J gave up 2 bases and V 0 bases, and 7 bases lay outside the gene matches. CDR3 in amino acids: CSARDRTGDPYEQYF. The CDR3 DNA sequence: TGCAGTGCTAGAGATCGGACAGGTGACCCCTACGAGCAGTACTTC.

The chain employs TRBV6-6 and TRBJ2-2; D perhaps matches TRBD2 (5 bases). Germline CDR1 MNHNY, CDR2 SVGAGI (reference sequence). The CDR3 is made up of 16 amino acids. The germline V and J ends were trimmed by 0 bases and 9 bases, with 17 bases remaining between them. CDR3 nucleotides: TGTGCCAGCAGTTACTCGAGGCTAGCTGGGTTGAGGGAGCTGTTTTTT. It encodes CASSYSRLAGLRELFF.

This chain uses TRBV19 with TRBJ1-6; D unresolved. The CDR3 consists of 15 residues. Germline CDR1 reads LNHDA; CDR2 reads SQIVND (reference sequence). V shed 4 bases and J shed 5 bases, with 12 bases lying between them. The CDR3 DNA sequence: TGTGCCAGTAGTACCGCGGGCCCTCATAATTCACCCCTCCACTTT. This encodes CASSTAGPHNSPLHF.

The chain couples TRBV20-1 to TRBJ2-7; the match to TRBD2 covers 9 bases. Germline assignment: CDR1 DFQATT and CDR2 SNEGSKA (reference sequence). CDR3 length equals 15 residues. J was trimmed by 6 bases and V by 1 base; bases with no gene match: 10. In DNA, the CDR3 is TGCAGTGCTAGAGGACTAGCGCGGGGGGGTTGCGAGCAGTACTTC. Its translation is CSARGLARGGCEQYF.

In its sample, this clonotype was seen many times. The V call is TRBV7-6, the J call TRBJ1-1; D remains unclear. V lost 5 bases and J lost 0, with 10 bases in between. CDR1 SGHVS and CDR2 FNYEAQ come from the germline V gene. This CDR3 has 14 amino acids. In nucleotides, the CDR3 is TGTGCCAGCAGCCCCCGTCCGGTGAACACTGAAGCTTTCTTT. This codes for CASSPRPVNTEAFF.

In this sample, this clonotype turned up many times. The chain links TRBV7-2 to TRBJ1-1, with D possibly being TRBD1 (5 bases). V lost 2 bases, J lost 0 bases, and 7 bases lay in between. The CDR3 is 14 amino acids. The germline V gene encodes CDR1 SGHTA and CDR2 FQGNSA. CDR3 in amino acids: CASSLSRVNTEAFF. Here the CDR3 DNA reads TGTGCCAGCAGCTTATCCAGGGTGAACACTGAAGCTTTCTTT.

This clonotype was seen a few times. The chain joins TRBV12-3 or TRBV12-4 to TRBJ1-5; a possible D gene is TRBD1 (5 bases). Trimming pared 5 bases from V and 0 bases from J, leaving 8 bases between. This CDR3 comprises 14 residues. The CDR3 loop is CASSKGDSNQPQHF. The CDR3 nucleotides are TGTGCCAGCAGTAAAGGGGATAGCAATCAGCCCCAGCATTTT.

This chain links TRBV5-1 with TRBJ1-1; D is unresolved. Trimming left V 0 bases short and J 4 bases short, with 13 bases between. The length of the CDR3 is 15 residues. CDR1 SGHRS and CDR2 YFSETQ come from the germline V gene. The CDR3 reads CASSLGPGLSTEAFF. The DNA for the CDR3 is TGCGCCAGCAGCTTGGGGCCGGGTTTGAGCACTGAAGCTTTCTTT. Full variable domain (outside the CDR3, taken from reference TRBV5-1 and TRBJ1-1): KAGVTQTPRYLIKTRGQQVTLSCSPISGHRSVSWYQQTPGQGLQFLFEYFSETQRNKGNFPGRFSGRQFSNSRSEMNVSTLELGDSALYLCASSLGPGLSTEAFFGQGTRLTVV.

CDR3 coding DNA: TGCAGCGTTGAAACAGGAGTGGGGACCCAGTACTTC. Amino acids: CSVETGVGTQYF. The gene calls are TRBV29-1 and TRBJ2-5, with D possibly matching TRBD1 (5 bases). From germline, CDR1 is SQVTM and CDR2 ANQGSEA. Trimming cost V 2 bases and J 7 bases, with 11 bases left between them. CDR3 length: 12 amino acids.

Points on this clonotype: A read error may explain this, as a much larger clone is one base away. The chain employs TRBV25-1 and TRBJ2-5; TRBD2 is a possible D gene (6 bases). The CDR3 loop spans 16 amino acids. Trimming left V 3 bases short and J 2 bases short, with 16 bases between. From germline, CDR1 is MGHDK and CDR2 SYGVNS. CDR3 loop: CASSDWNGSGQETQYF. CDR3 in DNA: TGTGCCAGCAGTGATTGGAACGGGAGCGGGCAAGAGACCCAGTACTTC.

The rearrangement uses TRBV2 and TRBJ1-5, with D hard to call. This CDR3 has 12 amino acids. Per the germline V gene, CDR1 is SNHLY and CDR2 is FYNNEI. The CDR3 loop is CARVGLDQPQHF. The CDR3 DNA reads TGTGCTAGAGTTGGATTAGATCAGCCCCAGCATTTT.